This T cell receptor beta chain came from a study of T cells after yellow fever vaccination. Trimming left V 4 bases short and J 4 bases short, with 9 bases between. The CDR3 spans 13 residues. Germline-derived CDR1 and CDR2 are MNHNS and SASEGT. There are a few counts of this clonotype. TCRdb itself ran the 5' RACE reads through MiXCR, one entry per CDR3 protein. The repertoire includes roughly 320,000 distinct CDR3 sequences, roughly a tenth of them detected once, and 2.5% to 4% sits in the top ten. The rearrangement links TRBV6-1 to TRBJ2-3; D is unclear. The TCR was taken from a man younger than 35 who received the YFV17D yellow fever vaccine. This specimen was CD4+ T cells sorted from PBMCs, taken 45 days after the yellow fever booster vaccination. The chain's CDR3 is CASSAGFADTQYF. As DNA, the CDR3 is TGTGCCAGCAGTGCCGGGTTCGCAGATACGCAGTATTTT.